This is a list of T cell receptor beta chains from one sample in a study of regulatory T cells in long-lasting Graves disease. Each CDR3 protein gets one entry after TCRdb re-called the multiplex PCR reads with MiXCR. The sample yields 400,000 to 500,000 distinct CDR3 sequences, about 20% seen once. The specimen was peripheral blood mononuclear cells (PBMCs), collected when the disease was refractory, from a patient treated with antithyroid drugs. The source is a female donor with Graves disease. Each CDR3 is given with its conserved first and last residue. The D gene is left open where the match is weak. Rows may omit the clone size; those that give it use once, few, many or a size class.

many	TRBV6-1	TRBJ1-1	.	TGTGCCAGCAGTCGGCTCTCTGAAGCTTTCTTT	CASSRLSEAFF
many	TRBV6-2/TRBV6-3	TRBJ2-7	.	TGTGCCAGCAGTTACCGGGACATCTACGAGCAGTACTTC	CASSYRDIYEQYF
few	TRBV20-1	TRBJ2-6	.	TGCAGTGCTAGAGGACCTAGTCACTCTGGGGCCAACGTCCTGACTTTC	CSARGPSHSGANVLTF
few	TRBV19	TRBJ1-5	.	TGTGCCAGTAGTACAGAGGGGGACCGCAATCAGCCCCAGCATTTT	CASSTEGDRNQPQHF
.	TRBV19	TRBJ2-1	.	TGTGCCACTTCGGACAACTACAATGAGCAGTTCTTC	CATSDNYNEQFF
.	TRBV6-9	TRBJ2-6	.	TGTGCCAGCAGTTACCCGGGACACCACTCTGGGGCCAACGTCCTGACTTTC	CASSYPGHHSGANVLTF
many	TRBV15	TRBJ2-5	.	TGTGCCATCAGCAGAGACCCCGGGAGCAAAGAGACCCAGTACTTC	CAISRDPGSKETQYF
once	TRBV4-3	TRBJ2-7	.	TGCGCCAGCAGCCATTCCCTGGCGGGAAGTCTCTACGAGCAGTACTTC	CASSHSLAGSLYEQYF
.	TRBV20-1	TRBJ1-1	.	TGCAGTGCTATTGCTCCGAACACTGAAGCTTTCTTT	CSAIAPNTEAFF
few	TRBV15	TRBJ1-1	.	TGTGCCACCTGGGGCGGGGGGCAGAACACTGAAGCTTTCTTT	CATWGGGQNTEAFF
many	TRBV28	TRBJ2-4	.	TGTGCCAGCAGCAATCCCCTTTTTAGGCACGTTCTAGCCAAAAACATTCAGTACTTC	CASSNPLFRHVLAKNIQYF
few	TRBV12-3/TRBV12-4	TRBJ1-5	.	TGTGCCAGCAGTATGGGTTTGGGCAATCAGCCCCAGCATTTT	CASSMGLGNQPQHF
few	TRBV28	TRBJ2-7	TRBD2	TGTGCCAGCAGTTTATTCACCCAGGGGAAGGGCGGGAGGTTATCCTACGAGCAGTACTTC	CASSLFTQGKGGRLSYEQYF
few	TRBV6-1	TRBJ1-5	TRBD1	TGTGCCAGCAGTAAAGGACAGGGCAGGAATCAGCCCCAGCATTTT	CASSKGQGRNQPQHF
many	TRBV7-2	TRBJ1-1	.	TGTGCCAGCAGCTTAGACCGGGGAAGATCTTTCTTT	CASSLDRGRSFF
few	TRBV27	TRBJ2-2	TRBD2	TGTGCCAGCAATGGTAGCGGGAGAGAAAGGACCGGGGAGCTGTTTTTT	CASNGSGRERTGELFF
many	TRBV28	TRBJ1-2	.	TGTGCCAGCAGTTCTAGACAGGACCCGTATGGCTACACCTTC	CASSSRQDPYGYTF
many	TRBV20-1	TRBJ1-2	TRBD1	TGCAGTGCTCATCGACTGACAGGGTCTAACTATGGCTACACCTTC	CSAHRLTGSNYGYTF
.	TRBV29-1	TRBJ1-4	.	TGCAGCGTAGTATCGGATGAGGAACTGTTTTTT	CSVVSDEELFF
few	TRBV5-4	TRBJ2-7	TRBD2	TGTGCCAGCAGCTTGCTAACTAGCGGGAGTTCCGAGCAGTACTTC	CASSLLTSGSSEQYF
once	TRBV12-3/TRBV12-4	TRBJ2-1	.	TGTGCCAGCAGCTTGAAGGGTGACAATGAGCAGTTCTTC	CASSLKGDNEQFF
.	TRBV9	TRBJ2-7	TRBD2	TGTGCCAGCAGCGGGGCTACTAGCGGGAGCGCCCGAGGATCCTACGAGCAGTACTTC	CASSGATSGSARGSYEQYF
many	TRBV7-2	TRBJ1-1	TRBD1	TGTGCCAGCAGCTTAGGCGATAGGGGGCATGCTTTCTTT	CASSLGDRGHAFF